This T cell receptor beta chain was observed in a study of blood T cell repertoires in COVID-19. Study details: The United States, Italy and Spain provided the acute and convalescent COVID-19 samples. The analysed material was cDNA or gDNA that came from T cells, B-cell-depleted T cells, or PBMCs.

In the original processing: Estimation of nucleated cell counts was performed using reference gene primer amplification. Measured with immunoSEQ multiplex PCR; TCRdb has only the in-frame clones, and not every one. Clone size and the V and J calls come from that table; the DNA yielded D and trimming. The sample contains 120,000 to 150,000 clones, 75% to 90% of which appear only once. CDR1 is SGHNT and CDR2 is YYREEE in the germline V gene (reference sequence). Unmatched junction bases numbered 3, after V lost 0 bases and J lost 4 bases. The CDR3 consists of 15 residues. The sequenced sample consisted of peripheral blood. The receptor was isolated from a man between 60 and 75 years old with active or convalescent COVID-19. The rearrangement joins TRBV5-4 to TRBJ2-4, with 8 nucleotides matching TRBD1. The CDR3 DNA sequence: TGTGCCAGCAGCTTGGGACAGGGGTCAAAAAACATTCAGTACTTC. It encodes CASSLGQGSKNIQYF.